This is a list of T cell receptor beta chains from one sample in a study of blood T cells in healthy people across ages. TCRdb processed the 5' RACE reads anew with MiXCR; each CDR3 protein has one entry. The data contain 660,000 or so distinct CDR3 sequences, about 54% of them singletons. Sequencing input: blood. The receptors here all came from a man in his 60s in good health. CDR3s include the opening cysteine and the closing phenylalanine or tryptophan. The order of the fields is J gene, V gene, clone size, D gene, CDR3 DNA, CDR3 protein. A D gene is named only where the DNA matches it firmly. Expanded clones are given a class, and other clones once, few, many or no size at all.

J gene: TRBJ2-3
V gene: TRBV28
clone size: few
D gene: -
CDR3 DNA: TGTGACAGCAGTTTAGAGGGCGGGGGCACAGATACGCAGTATTTT
CDR3 protein: CDSSLEGGGTDTQYF

J gene: TRBJ1-4
V gene: TRBV2
clone size: -
D gene: TRBD1
CDR3 DNA: TGTGCCAGCAGGACAGGGGGCGAAGTGGAAAAACTGTTTTTT
CDR3 protein: CASRTGGEVEKLFF

J gene: TRBJ1-5
V gene: TRBV6-1
clone size: few
D gene: -
CDR3 DNA: TGTGCCAGCAGGTGGGGACAAGACCCCAATCAGCCCCAGCATTTT
CDR3 protein: CASRWGQDPNQPQHF

J gene: TRBJ2-3
V gene: TRBV27
clone size: -
D gene: -
CDR3 DNA: TGTGCCAGCAGTGGAGGGCGCGCAGATACGCAGTATTTT
CDR3 protein: CASSGGRADTQYF

J gene: TRBJ2-1
V gene: TRBV6-1
clone size: -
D gene: TRBD1
CDR3 DNA: TGTGCCAGCCCACCCGAGGGGGCTAGCTCCTACAATGAGCAGTTCTTC
CDR3 protein: CASPPEGASSYNEQFF

J gene: TRBJ2-1
V gene: TRBV7-6
clone size: few
D gene: TRBD2
CDR3 DNA: TGTGCCAGCAGCTTAGCAGCAGCGGGGGGGCCCGATGAGCAGTTCTTC
CDR3 protein: CASSLAAAGGPDEQFF

J gene: TRBJ2-5
V gene: TRBV6-5
clone size: -
D gene: TRBD1
CDR3 DNA: TGTGCCAGCAGTTACTCTGAGACAGGGGCCATGGGAAAGACCCAGTACTTC
CDR3 protein: CASSYSETGAMGKTQYF

J gene: TRBJ2-5
V gene: TRBV5-1
clone size: -
D gene: -
CDR3 DNA: TGCGCCAGCAGCATCGGACAGATCAAAGAGACCCAGTACTTC
CDR3 protein: CASSIGQIKETQYF

J gene: TRBJ1-2
V gene: TRBV4-2
clone size: -
D gene: TRBD1
CDR3 DNA: TGTGCCAGCAGCCAAGGGCGACAGGGAGGCTATGGCTACACCTTC
CDR3 protein: CASSQGRQGGYGYTF

J gene: TRBJ2-3
V gene: TRBV6-1
clone size: -
D gene: TRBD2
CDR3 DNA: TGTGCCCACACCGGGACTACCTCCACAGATACGCAGTATTTT
CDR3 protein: CAHTGTTSTDTQYF

J gene: TRBJ2-7
V gene: TRBV18
clone size: -
D gene: TRBD1
CDR3 DNA: TGTGCCAGCTCACCACAGGGGGCAGGCGAGCAGTACTTC
CDR3 protein: CASSPQGAGEQYF

J gene: TRBJ2-1
V gene: TRBV3-1
clone size: -
D gene: -
CDR3 DNA: TGTGCCAGCAGCCAAGAGGCTGGCACCTACAATGAGCAGTTCTTC
CDR3 protein: CASSQEAGTYNEQFF

J gene: TRBJ1-6
V gene: TRBV20-1
clone size: few
D gene: -
CDR3 DNA: TGCAGTGCTGGGATCTCCCCGAGCTCCTATAATTCACCCCTCCACTTT
CDR3 protein: CSAGISPSSYNSPLHF

J gene: TRBJ2-5
V gene: TRBV7-9
clone size: -
D gene: TRBD2
CDR3 DNA: TGTGCCAGCAGCTTAGAGCGGGGGCCTATAGAGACCCAGTACTTC
CDR3 protein: CASSLERGPIETQYF

J gene: TRBJ2-1
V gene: TRBV20-1
clone size: -
D gene: TRBD2
CDR3 DNA: TGCAGTGCTGGAGGGGGGTCGTTGTGGCTAGCGGGAAACAATGAGCAGTTCTTC
CDR3 protein: CSAGGGSLWLAGNNEQFF